This entry describes one T cell receptor beta chain. Its matching antigen is unknown. Germline values: CDR1 LGHNT, CDR2 FRNRAP. The V gene lost 3 bases and the J gene lost 7 bases, with 12 bases spanning the gap. This CDR3 has 13 amino acids. The study ran the assay at deep level. Only in-frame clones appear in the TCRdb table, and some are missing; sequencing was by immunoSEQ multiplex PCR. This table holds 2,500,000 or so clones, 85% to 95% found once. These data are taken from a study of shared clonotypes between healthy human individuals. General observations from the study: Memory subsets generally showed smaller estimated richness than naive subsets did. Four donors shared 5% to 5.5% of their naive CD4 clonotypes.

V and J are TRBV12-5 and TRBJ2-5; TRBD2 might be the D (5 bases). The specimen was naive CD4+ T cells from PBMCs. Subset reported: CD45RA+ positively selected. The TCR comes from a man between 18 and 29 years old in good health. Some clones in this sample may be carry-over from other donors' samples. CDR3 nucleotide sequence: TGTGCTAGTGGTTTAGCGGACGGAGGGACCCAGTACTTC. Translating it yields CASGLADGGTQYF.